This is a list of T cell receptor beta chains from one sample in a study of blood T cell repertoires in COVID-19. Sequenced by immunoSEQ multiplex PCR; TCRdb stores in-frame clones only, minus some. The sample lists about 120,000 clones, around nine tenths occurring once. The sequencing input was peripheral blood. These receptor sequences come from a woman aged 45-59 years with acute or convalescent COVID-19. Each CDR3 is given with its conserved first and last residue. Fields, in order: V gene, clone size, J gene, D gene, CDR3 protein, CDR3 DNA. D genes are given only for firm matches. Expanded clones are given a class, and other clones once, few, many or no size at all.

V gene: TRBV7-9
clone size: NA
J gene: TRBJ1-2
D gene: NA
CDR3 protein: CASSLGGRIYGYTF
CDR3 DNA: TGTGCCAGCAGCTTAGGGGGGCGGATATATGGCTACACCTTC

V gene: TRBV7-2
clone size: NA
J gene: TRBJ2-4
D gene: NA
CDR3 protein: CASSLGASLRF
CDR3 DNA: TGTGCCAGCAGCTTAGGTGCATCGTTGAGGTTC

V gene: TRBV6-6
clone size: NA
J gene: TRBJ2-7
D gene: TRBD1
CDR3 protein: CASCRDRGREQYF
CDR3 DNA: TGTGCCAGCTGTCGGGACAGGGGAAGAGAGCAGTACTTC

V gene: TRBV16
clone size: NA
J gene: TRBJ1-1
D gene: TRBD1
CDR3 protein: CASSQSSDRGKTFF
CDR3 DNA: TGTGCCAGCAGCCAATCGAGTGACAGGGGGAAAACTTTCTTT

V gene: TRBV5-1
clone size: NA
J gene: TRBJ2-7
D gene: TRBD1
CDR3 protein: CASSSGQLPYEQYF
CDR3 DNA: TGCGCCAGCAGCTCGGGACAGCTTCCTTACGAGCAGTACTTC

V gene: TRBV7-3
clone size: NA
J gene: TRBJ1-3
D gene: TRBD1
CDR3 protein: CASSSYRGDTIYF
CDR3 DNA: TGTGCCAGCAGCTCCTACAGGGGAGACACCATATATTTT

V gene: TRBV6-5
clone size: NA
J gene: TRBJ1-5
D gene: NA
CDR3 protein: CASSLKSNQPQHF
CDR3 DNA: TGTGCCAGCAGTTTAAAAAGCAATCAGCCCCAGCATTTT

V gene: TRBV2
clone size: NA
J gene: TRBJ1-2
D gene: NA
CDR3 protein: CASMKGDPSNYGYTF
CDR3 DNA: TGTGCCAGCATGAAGGGGGACCCTTCTAACTATGGCTACACCTTC

V gene: TRBV11-3
clone size: NA
J gene: TRBJ1-1
D gene: NA
CDR3 protein: CASSLRGKPEAFF
CDR3 DNA: TGTGCCAGCAGCTTACGGGGAAAGCCTGAAGCTTTCTTT

V gene: TRBV5-8
clone size: NA
J gene: TRBJ1-2
D gene: NA
CDR3 protein: CASNPAGQFNYGYTF
CDR3 DNA: TGTGCCAGCAACCCCGCAGGGCAGTTCAACTATGGCTACACCTTC

V gene: TRBV6-5
clone size: NA
J gene: TRBJ2-3
D gene: TRBD2
CDR3 protein: CASSLGLAGHTDTQYF
CDR3 DNA: TGTGCCAGCAGTTTAGGACTAGCGGGACACACAGATACGCAGTATTTT

V gene: TRBV19
clone size: NA
J gene: TRBJ2-7
D gene: TRBD1
CDR3 protein: CASSTGQGIYEQYF
CDR3 DNA: TGTGCCAGTAGTACGGGACAGGGGATCTACGAGCAGTACTTC

V gene: TRBV6-2/TRBV6-3
clone size: NA
J gene: TRBJ2-1
D gene: TRBD2
CDR3 protein: CASSQGLGPMNEQFF
CDR3 DNA: TGTGCCAGCAGCCAAGGACTAGGCCCTATGAATGAGCAGTTCTTC

V gene: TRBV19
clone size: NA
J gene: TRBJ1-4
D gene: NA
CDR3 protein: CASSRNSNEKLFF
CDR3 DNA: TGTGCCAGTAGCCGGAACAGTAATGAAAAACTGTTTTTT

V gene: TRBV6-5
clone size: NA
J gene: TRBJ1-4
D gene: TRBD1
CDR3 protein: CASTSGQLNEKLFF
CDR3 DNA: TGTGCCAGCACTTCGGGACAGCTTAATGAAAAACTGTTTTTT

V gene: TRBV5-1
clone size: NA
J gene: TRBJ2-3
D gene: TRBD2
CDR3 protein: CASSLVLAGAVRDTQYF
CDR3 DNA: TGCGCCAGCAGCTTGGTCCTAGCGGGGGCAGTTAGGGATACGCAGTATTTT

V gene: TRBV19
clone size: NA
J gene: TRBJ1-4
D gene: TRBD1
CDR3 protein: CASHTKGGGYEKLFF
CDR3 DNA: TGTGCCAGTCACACAAAAGGGGGCGGTTATGAAAAACTGTTTTTT

V gene: TRBV18
clone size: once
J gene: TRBJ1-3
D gene: NA
CDR3 protein: CASSPIPRTSSGNTIYF
CDR3 DNA: TGTGCCAGCTCACCTATCCCACGGACAAGCTCTGGAAACACCATATATTTT

V gene: TRBV10-2
clone size: few
J gene: TRBJ1-5
D gene: NA
CDR3 protein: CASSDLPFSNQPQHF
CDR3 DNA: TGCGCCAGCAGTGATCTCCCGTTTAGCAATCAGCCCCAGCATTTT

V gene: TRBV9
clone size: NA
J gene: TRBJ1-1
D gene: NA
CDR3 protein: CASSVVPLQGPVNTEAFF
CDR3 DNA: TGTGCCAGCAGCGTAGTTCCCCTACAGGGACCGGTGAACACTGAAGCTTTCTTT

V gene: TRBV11-1
clone size: NA
J gene: TRBJ2-1
D gene: TRBD1
CDR3 protein: CASSLAPWTGRSYNEQFF
CDR3 DNA: TGTGCCAGCAGCTTAGCGCCCTGGACAGGGCGATCCTACAATGAGCAGTTCTTC

V gene: TRBV5-4
clone size: NA
J gene: TRBJ2-1
D gene: TRBD2
CDR3 protein: CASSFPGLAGGDEQFF
CDR3 DNA: TGTGCCAGCAGCTTTCCGGGACTAGCGGGTGGTGATGAGCAGTTCTTC

V gene: TRBV2
clone size: NA
J gene: TRBJ2-7
D gene: NA
CDR3 protein: CASSGGLGLNEQYF
CDR3 DNA: TGTGCCAGCAGTGGGGGCCTAGGTTTAAACGAGCAGTACTTC

V gene: TRBV29-1
clone size: NA
J gene: TRBJ1-1
D gene: TRBD1
CDR3 protein: CSVYPGTGWGEAFF
CDR3 DNA: TGCAGCGTTTACCCCGGGACAGGGTGGGGGGAAGCTTTCTTT

V gene: TRBV9
clone size: NA
J gene: TRBJ2-1
D gene: NA
CDR3 protein: CASSPGGGGRYNEQFF
CDR3 DNA: TGTGCCAGCAGCCCAGGAGGAGGGGGCCGGTACAATGAGCAGTTCTTC

V gene: TRBV19
clone size: once
J gene: TRBJ2-3
D gene: TRBD2
CDR3 protein: CASSIVLAGNPDTQYF
CDR3 DNA: TGTGCCAGTAGTATTGTACTAGCGGGAAACCCAGATACGCAGTATTTT

V gene: TRBV5-1
clone size: few
J gene: TRBJ1-5
D gene: NA
CDR3 protein: CASSYAGDSNQPQHF
CDR3 DNA: TGCGCCAGCAGTTATGCTGGAGATAGCAATCAGCCCCAGCATTTT

V gene: TRBV2
clone size: NA
J gene: TRBJ1-2
D gene: TRBD1
CDR3 protein: CASKEGQSFGGYTF
CDR3 DNA: TGTGCCAGCAAGGAGGGACAGTCCTTTGGGGGCTACACCTTC

V gene: TRBV19
clone size: NA
J gene: TRBJ2-3
D gene: NA
CDR3 protein: CASSIGPSNTQYF
CDR3 DNA: TGTGCCAGTAGTATCGGTCCCTCGAATACGCAGTATTTT

V gene: TRBV5-1
clone size: NA
J gene: TRBJ1-2
D gene: TRBD1
CDR3 protein: CASSLGTGVQVGYTF
CDR3 DNA: TGCGCCAGCAGCTTGGGGACAGGGGTACAGGTTGGCTACACCTTC

V gene: TRBV3-1/TRBV3-2
clone size: NA
J gene: TRBJ2-7
D gene: TRBD1
CDR3 protein: CASSYPGQGAQEQYF
CDR3 DNA: TGTGCCAGCAGCTATCCGGGACAGGGGGCGCAGGAGCAGTACTTC

V gene: TRBV2
clone size: NA
J gene: TRBJ1-1
D gene: NA
CDR3 protein: CASSEARTRSTEAFF
CDR3 DNA: TGTGCCAGCAGTGAAGCGCGAACTCGGAGCACTGAAGCTTTCTTT

V gene: TRBV11-3
clone size: NA
J gene: TRBJ2-1
D gene: TRBD2
CDR3 protein: CASSLGAGGSYEQFF
CDR3 DNA: TGTGCCAGCAGCCTGGGGGCGGGAGGTAGTTATGAGCAGTTCTTC

V gene: TRBV30
clone size: NA
J gene: TRBJ2-4
D gene: TRBD2
CDR3 protein: CAWSVGRGFDIQYF
CDR3 DNA: TGTGCCTGGAGTGTGGGGAGGGGTTTTGACATTCAGTACTTC

V gene: TRBV10-3
clone size: NA
J gene: TRBJ2-1
D gene: TRBD2
CDR3 protein: CAIRPSGGLRNEQFF
CDR3 DNA: TGTGCCATCAGGCCTAGCGGGGGCCTCCGGAATGAGCAGTTCTTC

V gene: TRBV3-1/TRBV3-2
clone size: NA
J gene: TRBJ2-5
D gene: TRBD2
CDR3 protein: CASSQASGRVKETQYF
CDR3 DNA: TGTGCCAGCAGCCAGGCTAGCGGGAGGGTAAAAGAGACCCAGTACTTC

V gene: TRBV2
clone size: NA
J gene: TRBJ1-6
D gene: NA
CDR3 protein: CASSVLLVALHF
CDR3 DNA: TGTGCCAGCAGTGTTCTCTTAGTGGCCCTCCACTTT

V gene: TRBV30
clone size: NA
J gene: TRBJ2-3
D gene: TRBD1
CDR3 protein: CAWNKQGAFAQYF
CDR3 DNA: TGTGCCTGGAACAAACAGGGGGCGTTTGCGCAGTATTTT

V gene: TRBV30
clone size: NA
J gene: TRBJ1-1
D gene: NA
CDR3 protein: CAWNRWGGGNTEAFF
CDR3 DNA: TGTGCCTGGAATCGGTGGGGGGGAGGGAACACTGAAGCTTTCTTT

V gene: TRBV18
clone size: NA
J gene: TRBJ2-5
D gene: NA
CDR3 protein: CASSPGPREQETQYF
CDR3 DNA: TGTGCCAGCTCACCGGGGCCTAGAGAGCAAGAGACCCAGTACTTC

V gene: TRBV27
clone size: NA
J gene: TRBJ2-7
D gene: TRBD1
CDR3 protein: CASSRQGAYEQYF
CDR3 DNA: TGTGCCAGCAGTAGACAGGGGGCCTACGAGCAGTACTTC

V gene: TRBV7-6
clone size: NA
J gene: TRBJ2-2
D gene: NA
CDR3 protein: CASSPRVADPGELFF
CDR3 DNA: TGTGCCAGCAGCCCCCGGGTGGCCGACCCCGGGGAGCTGTTTTTT

V gene: TRBV5-6
clone size: once
J gene: TRBJ2-7
D gene: TRBD2
CDR3 protein: CASSETTSGNSYEQYF
CDR3 DNA: TGTGCCAGCAGCGAGACGACTAGCGGGAACTCCTACGAGCAGTACTTC

V gene: TRBV10-3
clone size: NA
J gene: TRBJ2-5
D gene: TRBD1
CDR3 protein: CAISGLLGGPQETQYF
CDR3 DNA: TGTGCCATCAGTGGGCTGTTAGGGGGCCCACAAGAGACCCAGTACTTC

V gene: TRBV19
clone size: few
J gene: TRBJ1-1
D gene: NA
CDR3 protein: CASSVPQGANTEAFF
CDR3 DNA: TGTGCCAGTAGTGTCCCGCAGGGTGCGAACACTGAAGCTTTCTTT

V gene: TRBV13
clone size: once
J gene: TRBJ1-2
D gene: NA
CDR3 protein: CASSLQGADYGYTF
CDR3 DNA: TGTGCCAGCAGCTTACAAGGGGCTGACTATGGCTACACCTTC

V gene: TRBV15
clone size: NA
J gene: TRBJ1-2
D gene: TRBD1
CDR3 protein: CATSRDRDGYTF
CDR3 DNA: TGTGCCACCAGCAGGGACAGGGACGGCTACACCTTC

V gene: TRBV6-6
clone size: NA
J gene: TRBJ2-1
D gene: NA
CDR3 protein: CASSGLYNEQFF
CDR3 DNA: TGTGCCAGCAGTGGACTCTACAATGAGCAGTTCTTC

V gene: TRBV11-1
clone size: NA
J gene: TRBJ1-5
D gene: TRBD1
CDR3 protein: CASSLAQGQGGNQPQHF
CDR3 DNA: TGTGCCAGCAGCTTAGCGCAGGGACAGGGTGGCAATCAGCCCCAGCATTTT

V gene: TRBV11-3
clone size: NA
J gene: TRBJ2-1
D gene: TRBD2
CDR3 protein: CASSLKAAGGHYNEQFF
CDR3 DNA: TGTGCCAGCAGCTTAAAAGCAGCGGGGGGTCACTACAATGAGCAGTTCTTC

V gene: TRBV19
clone size: NA
J gene: TRBJ2-7
D gene: TRBD1
CDR3 protein: CASRQRTGSEQYF
CDR3 DNA: TGTGCCAGTAGACAGAGGACAGGGAGTGAGCAGTACTTC

V gene: TRBV6-5
clone size: NA
J gene: TRBJ1-1
D gene: TRBD1
CDR3 protein: CASSYSGGTGGTEAFF
CDR3 DNA: TGTGCCAGCAGTTACTCGGGGGGAACAGGGGGCACTGAAGCTTTCTTT

V gene: TRBV2
clone size: NA
J gene: TRBJ2-1
D gene: TRBD2
CDR3 protein: CASRDSGGSPNEQFF
CDR3 DNA: TGTGCCAGCAGGGATAGCGGGGGGAGCCCCAATGAGCAGTTCTTC

V gene: TRBV6-2/TRBV6-3
clone size: NA
J gene: TRBJ1-4
D gene: TRBD1
CDR3 protein: CASSSGGAGEKLFF
CDR3 DNA: TGTGCCAGCAGTTCAGGGGGCGCGGGTGAAAAACTGTTTTTT

V gene: TRBV7-2
clone size: NA
J gene: TRBJ1-1
D gene: NA
CDR3 protein: CASSFTPGSYEAFF
CDR3 DNA: TGTGCCAGCAGCTTCACCCCGGGGTCCTATGAAGCTTTCTTT

V gene: TRBV25-1
clone size: NA
J gene: TRBJ2-7
D gene: NA
CDR3 protein: CASSETGFSYEQYF
CDR3 DNA: TGTGCCAGCAGTGAAACAGGGTTCTCCTACGAGCAGTACTTC

V gene: TRBV14
clone size: NA
J gene: TRBJ1-2
D gene: NA
CDR3 protein: CASSLMGLYGYTF
CDR3 DNA: TGTGCCAGCAGCCTGATGGGACTATATGGCTACACCTTC